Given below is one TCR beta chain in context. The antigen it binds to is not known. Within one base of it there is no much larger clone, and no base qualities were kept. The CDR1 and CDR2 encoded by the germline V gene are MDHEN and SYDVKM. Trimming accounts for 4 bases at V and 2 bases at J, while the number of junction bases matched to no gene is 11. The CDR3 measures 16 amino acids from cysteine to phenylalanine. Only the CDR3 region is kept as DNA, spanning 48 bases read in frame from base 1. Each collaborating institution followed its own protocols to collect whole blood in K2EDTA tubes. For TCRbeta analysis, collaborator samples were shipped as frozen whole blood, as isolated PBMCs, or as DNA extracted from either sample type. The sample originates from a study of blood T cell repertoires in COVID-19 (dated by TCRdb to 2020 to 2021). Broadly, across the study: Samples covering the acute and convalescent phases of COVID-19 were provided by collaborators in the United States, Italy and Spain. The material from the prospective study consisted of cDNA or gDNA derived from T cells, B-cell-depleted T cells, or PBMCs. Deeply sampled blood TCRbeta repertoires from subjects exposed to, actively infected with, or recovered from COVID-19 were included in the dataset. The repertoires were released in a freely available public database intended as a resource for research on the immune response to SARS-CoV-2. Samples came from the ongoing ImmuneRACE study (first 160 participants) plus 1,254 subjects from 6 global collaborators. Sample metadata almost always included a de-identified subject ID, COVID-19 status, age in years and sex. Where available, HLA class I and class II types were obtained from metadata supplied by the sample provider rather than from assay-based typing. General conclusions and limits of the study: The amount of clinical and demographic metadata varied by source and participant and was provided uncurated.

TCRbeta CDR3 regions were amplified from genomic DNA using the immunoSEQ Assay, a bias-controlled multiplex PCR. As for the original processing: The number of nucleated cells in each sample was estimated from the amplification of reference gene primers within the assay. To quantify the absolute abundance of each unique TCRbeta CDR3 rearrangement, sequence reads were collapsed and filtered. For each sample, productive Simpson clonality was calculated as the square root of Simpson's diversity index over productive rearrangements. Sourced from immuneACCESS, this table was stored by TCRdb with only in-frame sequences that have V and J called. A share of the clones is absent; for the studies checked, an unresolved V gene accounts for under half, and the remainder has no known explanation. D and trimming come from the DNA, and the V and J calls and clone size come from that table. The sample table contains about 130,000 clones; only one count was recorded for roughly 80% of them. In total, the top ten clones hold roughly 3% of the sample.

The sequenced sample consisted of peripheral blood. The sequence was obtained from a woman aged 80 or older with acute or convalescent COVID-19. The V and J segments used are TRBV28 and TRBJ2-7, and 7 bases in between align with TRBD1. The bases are TGTGCCAGCAGTTCTCATAACAGGGGCCCCCCCTACGAGCAGTACTTC. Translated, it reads CASSSHNRGPPYEQYF.